The 5 T cell receptor beta chains below were found in one sample sequenced in a study of cytomegalovirus exposure and HLA in healthy donors. PCR primers comprised 60 Vbeta and 13 Jbeta primers. Using immunoSEQ multiplex PCR, the repertoire was profiled, and TCRdb retains in-frame clones only, with some absent. The sample has some 160,000 clones, over 80% seen once. Sequencing used PBMCs. The receptors derive from a male donor in good health and CMV-seronegative.

The rearrangement joins TRBV19 to TRBJ2-7, with 10 bases aligning to TRBD2. V dropped 5 bases and J dropped 4; count of bases not matched to a gene: 8. The length of the CDR3 is 15 residues. CDR1 is LNHDA, CDR2 SQIVND, per germline (reference sequence). The CDR3 sequence: CASSPSGTSDYEQYF. In DNA, the CDR3 is TGTGCCAGTAGTCCTTCCGGGACTAGCGATTACGAGCAGTACTTC.

The genes are TRBV5-1 and TRBJ2-1; a possible D gene is TRBD2 (7 bases). This CDR3 is built from 16 residues. The V gene lost 5 bases and the J gene lost 7 bases, with 22 bases spanning the gap. Germline V CDR1 and CDR2: SGHRS, YFSETQ. As DNA, the CDR3 is TGCGCCAGCAGGTCGACTAGTCAAGGGGGGGGGAATGAGCAGTTCTTC. It translates to CASRSTSQGGGNEQFF.

This chain connects TRBV5-4 to TRBJ2-6; tentatively, D is TRBD2 (5 bases). V was cut by 4 bases and J by 2 bases, with 13 bases left in between. CDR1 and CDR2 from the germline V gene are SGHNT and YYREEE (reference sequence). The CDR3 totals 16 residues. CDR3 DNA sequence: TGTGCCAGCAGCCTAGGCCCCGGGGCTGGGGCCAACGTCCTGACTTTC. As protein: CASSLGPGAGANVLTF.

V usage is TRBV5-1 and J usage is TRBJ1-2; TRBD1 aligns across 8 bases. The germline gives CDR1 SGHRS, CDR2 YFSETQ. V was pared by 4 bases and J by 5 bases, with 4 bases of the junction left unmatched. This CDR3 spans 13 amino acids. CDR3 DNA: TGCGCCAGCAGCCAGGGGGCGCCTTATGGCTACACCTTC. As protein: CASSQGAPYGYTF. The variable domain in full, with the rest retrieved from reference TRBV5-1 and TRBJ1-2, is KAGVTQTPRYLIKTRGQQVTLSCSPISGHRSVSWYQQTPGQGLQFLFEYFSETQRNKGNFPGRFSGRQFSNSRSEMNVSTLELGDSALYLCASSQGAPYGYTFGSGTRLTVV.

Remarks on this clone: A much larger clone differs by one base, so this may be a read error. CDR3 in amino acids: CASGLGQGEGTTF. The CDR3 DNA follows: TGTGCCAGCGGCTTGGGACAGGGAGAGGGTACCACCTTC. V is TRBV5-4 and J is TRBJ1-2; TRBD1 matches at 9 bases. Germline V lookup: CDR1 SGHNT, CDR2 YYREEE (reference sequence). The CDR3 has 13 amino acids.